The next 29 T cell receptor beta chains were all read from a single sample in a study of blood T cell repertoires in COVID-19. TCRdb keeps only in-frame clones here, not all; method: immunoSEQ multiplex PCR. The table shows about 340,000 clones, with more than 70% occurring only once. The sequenced sample was peripheral blood. Source of these receptors: a woman in her 70s with COVID-19, enrolled during active disease.

This clone was recorded once. J is TRBJ1-1 and V is TRBV10-1, with TRBD1 matching over 7 bases. The CDR3 has 13 residues. Losses at the gene ends were 5 bases for V and 2 bases for J; bases not matched to a gene: 2. Germline loops: CDR1 WNHNN, CDR2 SYGVQD (reference sequence). The CDR3 loop is CASSTGDNTEAFF. The DNA for the CDR3 is TGCGCCAGCAGTACAGGGGACAACACTGAAGCTTTCTTT.

This rearrangement joins TRBV18 to TRBJ2-5, with 9 bases identical to TRBD2. V lost 3 bases to trimming and J lost 1 base; unmatched junction nucleotides: 6. The CDR3 has 16 residues. The V gene's germline CDR1 is KGHSH and CDR2 LQKENI. The CDR3 DNA reads TGTGCCAGCTCACCTAGGCTAGCGGGGATCCAAGAGACCCAGTACTTC. Its protein product is CASSPRLAGIQETQYF.

The V and J genes are TRBV7-9 and TRBJ1-2; D not resolved. Germline CDR1 and CDR2: SEHNR and FQNEAQ (reference sequence). The CDR3 spans 12 residues. Trimming cost V 3 bases and J 3 bases, with 5 bases left between them. The CDR3 DNA follows: TGTGCCAGCAGCTTCGGGGACTATGGCTACACCTTC. Its protein is CASSFGDYGYTF.

The chain carries TRBV2 and TRBJ2-5, with 7 positions matching TRBD2. CDR3 length equals 12 residues. CDR1 and CDR2 (germline): SNHLY, FYNNEI. V was clipped by 7 bases and J by 4 bases; unmatched bases: 3. The CDR3 sequence: CASKRGTETQYF. CDR3 coding DNA: TGTGCCAGCAAGCGGGGAACAGAGACCCAGTACTTC.

CDR3 region: CASSLVGQGAWNEQFF. CDR3 coding DNA: TGTGCCAGCAGCTTAGTGGGACAGGGGGCGTGGAATGAGCAGTTCTTC. This sequence joins TRBV7-2 and TRBJ2-1; 12 bases match TRBD1. The CDR3 sequence is 16 residues long. Germline CDR1 SGHTA, CDR2 FQGNSA. V trimming: 1 base; J trimming: 7 bases; junction bases outside the gene matches: 5.

The chain is built from TRBV6-6 and TRBJ1-6; 7 bases align to TRBD1. J lost 7 bases, V lost 7 bases, and 7 bases had no gene match. Germline CDR1 reads MNHNY; CDR2 reads SVGAGI (reference sequence). This CDR3 comprises 14 residues. The CDR3 loop reads CASIGDRANSPLHF. The CDR3 nucleotides read TGTGCCAGCATCGGCGACAGGGCGAATTCACCCCTCCACTTT.

With regard to this clone: The same CDR3 can be traced to other DNA sequences in this sample. V is TRBV19 and J is TRBJ1-5; maybe TRBD1 (5 bases). This CDR3 spans 13 amino acids. CDR1 LNHDA and CDR2 SQIVND come from the germline V gene (reference sequence). The germline V and J ends were trimmed by 3 bases and 6 bases, with 9 bases remaining between them. CDR3 DNA: TGTGCCAGTAGTATCAGGGATTCTCAGCCCCAGCATTTT. This encodes CASSIRDSQPQHF.

The rearrangement joins TRBV28 to TRBJ1-2, with D uncertain. The CDR3 has 13 amino acids. V lost 2 bases and J lost 6, with 10 bases in between. From germline, CDR1 is MDHEN and CDR2 SYDVKM. This CDR3 reads CASSLRGLDGYTF. DNA of the CDR3: TGTGCCAGCAGTTTAAGAGGGCTTGATGGCTACACCTTC.

The rearrangement links TRBV30 to TRBJ1-1, with a possible D match to TRBD1 (5 bases). The V and J ends lost 0 bases and 5 bases respectively, with 16 bases between them. Germline loops: CDR1 GTSNPN, CDR2 SVGIG (reference sequence). This CDR3 contains 15 residues. The DNA of the CDR3 is TGTGCCTGGAGTGTAAATGCCAGGGCAGGGACTGAAGCTTTCTTT. This sequence encodes CAWSVNARAGTEAFF. Full variable domain (missing parts from reference TRBV30 and TRBJ1-1): SQTIHQWPATLVQPVGSPLSLECTVEGTSNPNLYWYRQAAGRGLQLLFYSVGIGQISSEVPQNLSASRPQDRQFILSSKKLLLSDSGFYLCAWSVNARAGTEAFFGQGTRLTVV.

The rearrangement joins TRBV5-1 to TRBJ1-2; 7 bases agree with TRBD1. J gave up 5 bases and V 3 bases, and 7 bases lay outside the gene matches. From germline, CDR1 is SGHRS and CDR2 YFSETQ. CDR3 length equals 14 residues. The CDR3 DNA reads TGCGCCAGCAGCTGGAGGACAGGCTCTTATGGCTACACCTTC. Amino acid sequence: CASSWRTGSYGYTF.

This rearrangement joins TRBV7-3 to TRBJ2-3; tentatively, D is TRBD2 (7 bases). The CDR3 has 16 amino acids. Per germline, CDR1 SGHTA and CDR2 FQGTGA. V was shortened by 2 bases and J by 0 bases, with 12 bases between the two germline ends. As DNA, the CDR3 is TGTGCCAGCAGCTTAGATGCGGGGGCAAGCACAGATACGCAGTATTTT. Encoded protein: CASSLDAGASTDTQYF.

The V gene is TRBV6-5, the J gene TRBJ2-7, with a weak D call TRBD1 (5 bases). This CDR3 has 14 amino acids. V shed 2 bases and J shed 2 bases, with 10 bases lying between them. The germline gives CDR1 MNHEY, CDR2 SVGAGI. The CDR3 loop reads CASSYAQGPYEQYF. CDR3 in DNA: TGTGCCAGCAGTTACGCTCAGGGTCCCTACGAGCAGTACTTC.

The CDR3 nucleotides are TGTGCCAGCAGCGACAGGGGACCTTATGGCTACACCTTC. The encoded protein is CASSDRGPYGYTF. The rearrangement links TRBV27 to TRBJ1-2, with 8 positions matching TRBD1. The CDR3 contains 13 residues. With V trimmed by 6 bases and J by 5 bases, 5 bases remained unmatched. The germline gives CDR1 MNHEY, CDR2 SMNVEV (reference sequence).

The J gene is TRBJ1-5, the V gene TRBV28; D call uncertain. The CDR3 is 13 residues long. Trimming took 2 bases from V and 4 from J, leaving 6 bases between them. Germline V gene data show CDR1 as MDHEN and CDR2 as SYDVKM. This CDR3 reads CASSLNSNQPQHF. CDR3 DNA sequence: TGTGCCAGCAGTTTAAACTCGAATCAGCCCCAGCATTTT.

The chain links TRBV20-1 to TRBJ1-1, with TRBD1 as a possible D gene (6 bases). Germline V gene sequence: CDR1 DFQATT, CDR2 SNEGSKA (reference sequence). CDR3 size: 15 residues. The V gene lost 3 bases and the J gene lost 1 base, with 15 bases spanning the gap. CDR3 coding DNA: TGCAGTGCTAGTGCCTTAGGCAGGGGGAACACTGAAGCTTTCTTT. Amino acid sequence: CSASALGRGNTEAFF.

This clone was observed a handful of times. This chain links TRBV19 with TRBJ1-2, with 9 nucleotides matching TRBD1. Unmatched junction bases numbered 4, after V lost 5 bases and J lost 6 bases. Germline assignment: CDR1 LNHDA and CDR2 SQIVND (reference sequence). The CDR3 runs 13 residues. Here the CDR3 DNA reads TGTGCCAGTAGTGTAACAGGGGGCAATGGCTACACCTTC. This encodes CASSVTGGNGYTF.

The CDR3 DNA sequence: TGTGCCAGCAGCTGGACAGGGAACACTGAAGCTTTCTTT. Translation gives CASSWTGNTEAFF. The chain joins TRBV7-3 to TRBJ1-1; TRBD1 agrees at 7 bases. Trimming removed 4 bases from V and 1 base from J; junction bases left unmatched: 0. Per germline, CDR1 SGHTA and CDR2 FQGTGA. This CDR3 comprises 13 residues.

The chain is built from TRBV6-5 and TRBJ1-1; no firm D call. V was clipped by 6 bases and J by 5 bases, with 16 bases between them. The CDR3 totals 14 residues. CDR1 and CDR2 from the germline V gene are MNHEY and SVGAGI. CDR3 amino acids: CASRNKDGGTEAFF. CDR3 bases: TGTGCCAGCAGGAACAAAGACGGAGGGACTGAAGCTTTCTTT.

This clone was counted a single time. This CDR3 is CASSGGLGSFTNYGYTF. The CDR3 region has the DNA TGTGCCAGCAGCGGGGGACTTGGCTCATTTACTAACTATGGCTACACCTTC. The chain links TRBV9 to TRBJ1-2; possibly TRBD1 for D (5 bases). Trimming pared 3 bases from V and 0 bases from J, leaving 18 bases between. This CDR3 has 17 amino acids. Per the germline V gene, CDR1 is SGDLS and CDR2 is YYNGEE.

The chain has TRBV29-1 and TRBJ1-1; the D is unclear. V was shortened by 0 bases and J by 11 bases, with 10 bases between the two germline ends. The CDR3 loop spans 11 amino acids. Germline CDR1 SQVTM, CDR2 ANQGSEA. The CDR3 reads CSVEEGQRAFF. CDR3 sequence (DNA): TGCAGCGTTGAAGAAGGTCAGAGGGCTTTCTTT.

The genes are TRBV7-6 and TRBJ2-2; tentative D call: TRBD1 (6 bases). The CDR3 has 14 residues. V was clipped by 1 base and J by 5 bases, with 8 bases between them. Germline V lookup: CDR1 SGHVS, CDR2 FNYEAQ. The CDR3 region is CASSLEGETGELFF. As DNA, the CDR3 is TGTGCCAGCAGCTTAGAGGGGGAAACCGGGGAGCTGTTTTTT.

J is TRBJ1-2 and V is TRBV6-5, with D hard to call. Per germline, CDR1 MNHEY and CDR2 SVGAGI. Deletions cut 4 bases from V and 5 bases from J, with 5 bases between. The CDR3 contains 11 residues. The CDR3 is CASSSGYGYTF. The CDR3 region has the DNA TGTGCCAGCAGTTCGGGTTATGGCTACACCTTC.

The table lists this clone with a few counts. The chain is built from TRBV7-6 and TRBJ1-6; 7 bases match TRBD1. The ends lost 3 bases at V and 5 bases at J; junction bases unmatched: 13. The CDR3 is made up of 18 amino acids. Per the germline V gene, CDR1 is SGHVS and CDR2 is FNYEAQ. CDR3: CASSLRPTGIGDNSPLHF. As DNA, the CDR3 is TGTGCCAGCAGCTTGCGGCCGACAGGGATTGGTGATAATTCACCCCTCCACTTT.

J is TRBJ1-1 and V is TRBV5-6; a possible D gene is TRBD1 (6 bases). The CDR3 consists of 15 residues. V shed 3 bases and J shed 1 base, with 13 bases lying between them. Germline assignment: CDR1 SGHDT and CDR2 YYEEEE. The CDR3 spells CASSSAGGRNTEAFF. In DNA, the CDR3 is TGTGCCAGCAGCTCAGCGGGGGGCAGGAACACTGAAGCTTTCTTT.

The chain combines TRBV29-1 with TRBJ1-2; 12 bases agree with TRBD1. The CDR3 consists of 13 residues. CDR1 and CDR2 from the germline V gene are SQVTM and ANQGSEA. The junction had 4 bases not matched to a gene; V was cut back by 8 bases and J by 3 bases. The CDR3 reads CSSGQGADYGYTF. Written as DNA, the CDR3 is TGCAGCTCGGGACAGGGGGCTGACTATGGCTACACCTTC. Full variable domain (remainder filled in from reference TRBV29-1 and TRBJ1-2): SAVISQKPSRDICQRGTSLTIQCQVDSQVTMMFWYRQQPGQSLTLIATANQGSEATYESGFVIDKFPISRPNLTFSTLTVSNMSPEDSSIYLCSSGQGADYGYTFGSGTRLTVV.

This chain connects TRBV10-3 to TRBJ2-2, with TRBD2 matching over 9 bases. This CDR3 contains 15 residues. With V trimmed by 10 bases and J by 5 bases, 11 bases remained unmatched. Germline V CDR1 and CDR2: ENHRY, SYGVKD. The CDR3 loop reads CATGVAGARTGELFF. CDR3 DNA: TGTGCCACCGGGGTAGCGGGGGCGAGGACCGGGGAGCTGTTTTTT.

The chain combines TRBV29-1 with TRBJ1-1; TRBD1 agrees at 8 bases. This CDR3 comprises 13 residues. V lost 4 bases, J lost 6 bases, and 7 bases stayed unmatched. CDR1 and CDR2 from the germline V gene are SQVTM and ANQGSEA. CDR3 DNA: TGCAGCGTTGGACAGGGGATTGGTCCTGAAGCTTTCTTT. Translated, it gives CSVGQGIGPEAFF.

The chain carries TRBV6-5 and TRBJ1-4, with D perhaps matching TRBD1 (6 bases). Germline-derived CDR1 and CDR2 are MNHEY and SVGAGI. This CDR3 comprises 15 residues. V was pared by 7 bases and J by 0 bases, with 12 bases between. The CDR3 sequence is CASNIQGPTNEKLFF. DNA for the CDR3: TGTGCCAGCAACATACAGGGACCAACTAATGAAAAACTGTTTTTT.

V is TRBV9 and J is TRBJ1-3; D perhaps matches TRBD1 (5 bases). The CDR3 consists of 14 residues. V was cut by 6 bases and J by 4 bases, with 14 bases left in between. The germline CDR1 and CDR2 sequences are SGDLS and YYNGEE. CDR3 DNA sequence: TGTGCCAGCACCAGCGGGGGGTACGGAAACACCATATATTTT. Amino acid sequence: CASTSGGYGNTIYF.